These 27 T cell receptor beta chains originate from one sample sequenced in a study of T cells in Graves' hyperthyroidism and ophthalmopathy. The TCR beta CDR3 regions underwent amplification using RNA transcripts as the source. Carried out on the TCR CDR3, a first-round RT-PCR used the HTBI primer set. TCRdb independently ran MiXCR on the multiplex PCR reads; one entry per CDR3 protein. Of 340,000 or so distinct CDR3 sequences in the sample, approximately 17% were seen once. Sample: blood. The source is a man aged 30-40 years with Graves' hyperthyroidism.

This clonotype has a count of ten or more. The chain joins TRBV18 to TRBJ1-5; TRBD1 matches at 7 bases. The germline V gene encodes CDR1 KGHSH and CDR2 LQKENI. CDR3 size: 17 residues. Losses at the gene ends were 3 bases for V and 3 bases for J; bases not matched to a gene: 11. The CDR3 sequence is CASSPLPGTDHNQPQHF. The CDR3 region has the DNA TGTGCCAGCTCACCTTTACCCGGGACAGACCACAATCAGCCCCAGCATTTT. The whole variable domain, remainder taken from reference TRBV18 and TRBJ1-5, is NAGVMQNPRHLVRRRGQEARLRCSPMKGHSHVYWYRQLPEEGLKFMVYLQKENIIDESGMPKERFSAEFPKEGPSILRIQQVVRGDSAAYFCASSPLPGTDHNQPQHFGDGTRLSIL.

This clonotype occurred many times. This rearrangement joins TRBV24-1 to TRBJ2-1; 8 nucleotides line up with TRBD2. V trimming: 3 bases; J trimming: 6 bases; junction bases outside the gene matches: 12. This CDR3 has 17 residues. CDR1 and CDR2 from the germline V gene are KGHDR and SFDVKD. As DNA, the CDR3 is TGTGCCACCAGTGATGGGCGGGGGGACTCCCTAGGCAATGAGCAGTTCTTC. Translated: CATSDGRGDSLGNEQFF.

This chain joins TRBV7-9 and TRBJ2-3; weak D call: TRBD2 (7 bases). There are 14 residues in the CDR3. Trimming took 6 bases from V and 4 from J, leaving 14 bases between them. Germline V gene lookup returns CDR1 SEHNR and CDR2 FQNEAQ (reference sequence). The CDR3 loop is CASSRGRVADTQYF. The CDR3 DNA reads TGTGCCAGCAGTAGGGGGAGGGTGGCAGATACGCAGTATTTT.

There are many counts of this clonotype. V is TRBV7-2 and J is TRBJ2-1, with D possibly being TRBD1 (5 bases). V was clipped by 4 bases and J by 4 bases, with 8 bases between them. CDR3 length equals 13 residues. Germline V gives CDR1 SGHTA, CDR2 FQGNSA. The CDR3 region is CASSSPGYNEQFF. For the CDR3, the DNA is TGTGCCAGCAGCTCCCCAGGGTACAATGAGCAGTTCTTC.

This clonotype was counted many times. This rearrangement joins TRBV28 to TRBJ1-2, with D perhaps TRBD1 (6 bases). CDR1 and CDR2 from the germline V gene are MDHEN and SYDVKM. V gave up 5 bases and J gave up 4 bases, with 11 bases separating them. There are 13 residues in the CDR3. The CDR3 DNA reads TGTGCCAGCAGTCGGACAGACCCCTATGGCTACACCTTC. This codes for CASSRTDPYGYTF.

CDR3 coding DNA: TGTGCCACCGGGACTAGCGGGAGGGGCCCGACAGATACGCAGTATTTT. Protein product: CATGTSGRGPTDTQYF. This rearrangement joins TRBV19 to TRBJ2-3, with 16 bases fitting TRBD2. The CDR3 spans 16 residues. CDR1 is LNHDA and CDR2 is SQIVND in the germline V gene (reference sequence). V dropped 10 bases and J dropped 3; count of bases not matched to a gene: 7.

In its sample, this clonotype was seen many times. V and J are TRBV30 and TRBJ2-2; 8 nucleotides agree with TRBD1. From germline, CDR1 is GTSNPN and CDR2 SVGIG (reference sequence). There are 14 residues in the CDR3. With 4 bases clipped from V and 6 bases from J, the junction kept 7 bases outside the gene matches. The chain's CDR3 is CAWIRQGIAGELFF. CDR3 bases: TGTGCCTGGATTAGACAGGGGATTGCCGGGGAGCTGTTTTTT.

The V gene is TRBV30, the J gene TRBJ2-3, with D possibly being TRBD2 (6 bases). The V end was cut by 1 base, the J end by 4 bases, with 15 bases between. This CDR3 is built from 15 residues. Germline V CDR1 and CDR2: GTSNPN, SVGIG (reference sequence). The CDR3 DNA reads TGTGCCTGGAGTGCTCATGGAGTAGCGGCAGATACGCAGTATTTT. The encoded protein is CAWSAHGVAADTQYF.

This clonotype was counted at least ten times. The chain's CDR3 is CATSDWTLNYGYTF. CDR3 DNA sequence: TGTGCCACCAGTGATTGGACACTTAACTATGGCTACACCTTC. V usage is TRBV24-1 and J usage is TRBJ1-2; tentative D call: TRBD1 (5 bases). The germline V and J ends were trimmed by 2 bases and 1 base, with 7 bases remaining between them. The CDR3 loop spans 14 amino acids. Looked up from germline, CDR1 is KGHDR and CDR2 is SFDVKD.

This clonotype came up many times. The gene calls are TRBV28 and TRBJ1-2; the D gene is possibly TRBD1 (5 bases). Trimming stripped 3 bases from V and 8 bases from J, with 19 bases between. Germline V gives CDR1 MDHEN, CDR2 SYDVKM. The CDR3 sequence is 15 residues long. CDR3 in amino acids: CASSLVVGGLEGYTF. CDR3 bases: TGTGCCAGCAGTTTGGTTGTCGGGGGGTTGGAAGGCTACACCTTC.

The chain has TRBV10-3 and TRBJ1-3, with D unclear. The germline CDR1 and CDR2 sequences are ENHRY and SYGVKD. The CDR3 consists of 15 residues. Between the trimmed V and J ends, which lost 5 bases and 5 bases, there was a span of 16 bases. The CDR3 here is CAISPGGGMRNTIYF. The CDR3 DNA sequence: TGTGCCATCAGTCCGGGTGGTGGGATGAGAAACACCATATATTTT.

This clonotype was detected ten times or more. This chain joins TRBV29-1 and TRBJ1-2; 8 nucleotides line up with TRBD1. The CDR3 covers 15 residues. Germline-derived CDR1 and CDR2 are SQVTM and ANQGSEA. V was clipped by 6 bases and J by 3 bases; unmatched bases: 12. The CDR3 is CSVSDRGRLDYGYTF. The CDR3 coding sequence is TGCAGCGTGAGTGACAGGGGAAGATTGGACTATGGCTACACCTTC.

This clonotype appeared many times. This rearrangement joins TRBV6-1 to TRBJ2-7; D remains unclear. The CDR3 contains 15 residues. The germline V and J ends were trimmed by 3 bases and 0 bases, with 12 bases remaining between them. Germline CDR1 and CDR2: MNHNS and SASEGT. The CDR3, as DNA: TGTGCCAGCAGTGATTTTACAGCAGACTCCTACGAGCAGTACTTC. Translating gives CASSDFTADSYEQYF.

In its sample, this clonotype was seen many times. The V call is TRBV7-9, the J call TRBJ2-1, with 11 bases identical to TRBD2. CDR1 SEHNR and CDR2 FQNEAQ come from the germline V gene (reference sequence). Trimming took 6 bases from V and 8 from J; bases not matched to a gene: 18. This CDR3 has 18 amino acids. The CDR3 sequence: CASSLPGLAALKGYEQFF. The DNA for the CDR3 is TGTGCCAGCAGTCTTCCGGGACTAGCGGCTTTAAAGGGTTATGAGCAGTTCTTC.

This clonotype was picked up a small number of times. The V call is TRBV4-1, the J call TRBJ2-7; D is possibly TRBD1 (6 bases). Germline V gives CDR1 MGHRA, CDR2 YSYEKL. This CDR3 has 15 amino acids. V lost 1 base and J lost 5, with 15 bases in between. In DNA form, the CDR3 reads TGCGCCAGCAGCCAAGGTCCAGGGGATTTCGACGAGCAGTACTTC. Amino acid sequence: CASSQGPGDFDEQYF.

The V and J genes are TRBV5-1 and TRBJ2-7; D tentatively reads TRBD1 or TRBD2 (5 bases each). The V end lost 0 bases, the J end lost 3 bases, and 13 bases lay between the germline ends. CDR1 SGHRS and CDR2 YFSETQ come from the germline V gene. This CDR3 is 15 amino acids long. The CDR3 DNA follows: TGCGCCAGCAGCTTGGAGCCCGGGGACCTCTACGAGCAGTACTTC. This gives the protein CASSLEPGDLYEQYF.

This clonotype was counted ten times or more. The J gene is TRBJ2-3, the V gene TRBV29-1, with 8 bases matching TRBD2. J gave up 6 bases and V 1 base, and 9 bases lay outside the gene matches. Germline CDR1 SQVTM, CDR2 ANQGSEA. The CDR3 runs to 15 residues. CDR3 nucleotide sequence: TGCAGCGTTGAAGGCCCAAGCGGGAGTGGCGATACGCAGTATTTT. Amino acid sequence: CSVEGPSGSGDTQYF.

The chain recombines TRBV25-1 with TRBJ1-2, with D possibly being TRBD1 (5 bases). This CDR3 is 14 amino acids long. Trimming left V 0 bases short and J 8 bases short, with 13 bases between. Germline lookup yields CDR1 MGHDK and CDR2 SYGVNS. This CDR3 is CASSEYVTGGGYTF. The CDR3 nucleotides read TGTGCCAGCAGTGAATACGTCACAGGCGGCGGCTACACCTTC.

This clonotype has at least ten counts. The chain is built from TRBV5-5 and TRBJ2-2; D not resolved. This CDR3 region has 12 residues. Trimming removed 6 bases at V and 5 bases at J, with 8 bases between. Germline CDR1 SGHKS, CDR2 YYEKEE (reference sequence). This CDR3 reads CASTKRTGELFF. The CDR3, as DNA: TGTGCCAGCACCAAAAGAACCGGGGAGCTGTTTTTT.

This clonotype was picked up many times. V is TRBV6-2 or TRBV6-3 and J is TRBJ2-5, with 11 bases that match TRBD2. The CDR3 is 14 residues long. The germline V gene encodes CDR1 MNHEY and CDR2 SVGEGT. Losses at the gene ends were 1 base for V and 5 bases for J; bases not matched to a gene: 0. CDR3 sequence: CASSYLAGGETQYF. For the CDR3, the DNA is TGTGCCAGCAGTTACTTAGCGGGAGGGGAGACCCAGTACTTC.

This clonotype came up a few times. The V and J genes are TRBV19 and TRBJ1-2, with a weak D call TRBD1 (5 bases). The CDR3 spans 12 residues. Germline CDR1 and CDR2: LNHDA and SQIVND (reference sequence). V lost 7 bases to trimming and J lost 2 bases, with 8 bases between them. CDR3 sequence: CASNGANYGYTF. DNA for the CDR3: TGTGCCAGTAACGGGGCAAACTATGGCTACACCTTC.

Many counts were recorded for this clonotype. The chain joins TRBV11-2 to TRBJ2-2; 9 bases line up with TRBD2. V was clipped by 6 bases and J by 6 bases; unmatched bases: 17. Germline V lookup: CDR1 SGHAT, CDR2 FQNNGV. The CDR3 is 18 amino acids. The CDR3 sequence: CASRNAPLSGSMAGELFF. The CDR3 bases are TGTGCCAGCAGGAATGCCCCACTTAGCGGGAGTATGGCCGGGGAGCTGTTTTTT.

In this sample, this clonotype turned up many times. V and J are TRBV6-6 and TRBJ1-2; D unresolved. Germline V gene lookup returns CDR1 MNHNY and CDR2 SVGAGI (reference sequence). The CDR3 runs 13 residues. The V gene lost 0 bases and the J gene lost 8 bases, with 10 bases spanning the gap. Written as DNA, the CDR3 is TGTGCCAGCAGTTACTCGATACGGGAGGGCTACACCTTC. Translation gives CASSYSIREGYTF.

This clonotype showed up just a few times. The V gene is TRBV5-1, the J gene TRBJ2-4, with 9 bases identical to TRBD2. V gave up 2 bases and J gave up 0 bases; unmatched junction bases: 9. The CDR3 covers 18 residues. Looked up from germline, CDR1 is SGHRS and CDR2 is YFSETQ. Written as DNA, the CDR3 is TGCGCCAGCAGCTTTATTCCTAGCGGGATAGCAGCCAAAAACATTCAGTACTTC. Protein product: CASSFIPSGIAAKNIQYF. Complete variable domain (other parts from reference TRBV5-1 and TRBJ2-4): KAGVTQTPRYLIKTRGQQVTLSCSPISGHRSVSWYQQTPGQGLQFLFEYFSETQRNKGNFPGRFSGRQFSNSRSEMNVSTLELGDSALYLCASSFIPSGIAAKNIQYFGAGTRLSVL.

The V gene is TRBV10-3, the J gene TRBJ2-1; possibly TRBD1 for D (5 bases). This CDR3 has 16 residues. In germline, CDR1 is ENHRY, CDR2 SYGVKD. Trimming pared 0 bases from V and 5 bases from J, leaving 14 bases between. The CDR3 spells CAISESGMTRDNEQFF. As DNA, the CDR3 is TGTGCCATCAGTGAGTCGGGGATGACCAGGGACAATGAGCAGTTCTTC.

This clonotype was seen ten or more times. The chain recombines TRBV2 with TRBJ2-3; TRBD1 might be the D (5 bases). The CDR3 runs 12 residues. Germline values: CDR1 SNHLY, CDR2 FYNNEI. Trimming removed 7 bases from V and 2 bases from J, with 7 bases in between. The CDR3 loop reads CASKQDTDTQYF. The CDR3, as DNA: TGTGCCAGCAAACAGGACACAGATACGCAGTATTTT. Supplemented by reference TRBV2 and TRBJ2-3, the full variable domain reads EPEVTQTPSHQVTQMGQEVILRCVPISNHLYFYWYRQILGQKVEFLVSFYNNEISEKSEIFDDQFSVERPDGSNFTLKIRSTKLEDSAMYFCASKQDTDTQYFGPGTRLTVL.

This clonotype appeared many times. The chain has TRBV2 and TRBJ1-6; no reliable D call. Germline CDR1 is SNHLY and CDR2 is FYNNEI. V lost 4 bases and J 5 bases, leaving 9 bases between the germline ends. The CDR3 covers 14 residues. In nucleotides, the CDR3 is TGTGCCAGCAGTGCGGAGGGAAATAATTCACCCCTCCACTTT. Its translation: CASSAEGNNSPLHF.